One and the same sample provided the 6 T cell receptor beta chains below, sequenced in a study of shared clonotypes between healthy human individuals. Sequenced by immunoSEQ multiplex PCR; TCRdb stores in-frame clones only, minus some. This table has some 630,000 clones, about two thirds appearing once. Sequencing input: memory CD4+ T cells sorted from blood. The subset is: CD45RA-negative fraction. All receptors come from a woman aged 25-40 years in good health.

The rearrangement joins TRBV6-6 to TRBJ2-3, with D possibly TRBD2 on 6 matching bases. V gave up 2 bases and J gave up 7 bases, with 10 bases separating them. CDR3 length: 13 residues. The germline V gene encodes CDR1 MNHNY and CDR2 SVGAGI (reference sequence). The CDR3 here is CASSYPGLNTQYF. DNA of the CDR3: TGTGCCAGCAGTTACCCAGGACTAAATACGCAGTATTTT.

V is TRBV2 and J is TRBJ2-7, with D uncertain. V was clipped by 3 bases and J by 2 bases, with 11 bases between them. The CDR3 is 14 amino acids. Germline CDR1 is SNHLY and CDR2 is FYNNEI. The CDR3 nucleotides are TGTGCCAGCAGTGATATGGAGACGACCTACGAGCAGTACTTC. Protein product: CASSDMETTYEQYF.

The chain recombines TRBV27 with TRBJ2-7; TRBD2 matches 16 bases. Germline V gives CDR1 MNHEY, CDR2 SMNVEV (reference sequence). V was pared by 4 bases and J by 1 base, with 13 bases of the junction left unmatched. The length of the CDR3 is 20 residues. The CDR3 loop is CASSSDPGTSGRARSYEQYF. The CDR3 DNA follows: TGTGCCAGCAGTTCCGACCCGGGGACTAGCGGGAGGGCCAGGTCCTACGAGCAGTACTTC.

The CDR3 DNA reads TGTGCCAGCAGCTTCGACAGGGGGCGCGTCACCGGGGAGCTGTTTTTT. Protein product: CASSFDRGRVTGELFF. V is TRBV5-8 and J is TRBJ2-2, with TRBD1 identical over 10 bases. CDR3 size: 16 residues. Losses at the gene ends were 2 bases for V and 4 bases for J; bases not matched to a gene: 5. Germline values: CDR1 SGHTS, CDR2 YDEGEE. The whole variable domain, filled in from reference TRBV5-8 and TRBJ2-2, reads EAGVTQSPTHLIKTRGQQATLRCSPISGHTSVYWYQQALGLGLQFLLWYDEGEERNRGNFPPRFSGRQFPNYSSELNVNALELEDSALYLCASSFDRGRVTGELFFGEGSRLTVL.

This sequence joins TRBV11-2 and TRBJ2-2; 8 positions agree with TRBD2. V gave up 5 bases and J gave up 8 bases; unmatched junction bases: 16. Germline-derived CDR1 and CDR2 are SGHAT and FQNNGV. This CDR3 region has 17 residues. The CDR3 reads CASSTLSSGRRLGELFF. The CDR3 DNA follows: TGTGCCAGCAGCACCCTCTCGAGCGGGAGAAGATTAGGGGAGCTGTTTTTT.

Here the CDR3 DNA reads TGTGCCAGCAGTGGTTATAGCGGGGGGCACAATGAGCAGTTCTTC. It encodes CASSGYSGGHNEQFF. The chain recombines TRBV2 with TRBJ2-1; 10 positions agree with TRBD2. The CDR3 spans 15 residues. Trimming removed 4 bases from V and 5 bases from J; junction bases left unmatched: 5. CDR1 is SNHLY, CDR2 FYNNEI, per germline.